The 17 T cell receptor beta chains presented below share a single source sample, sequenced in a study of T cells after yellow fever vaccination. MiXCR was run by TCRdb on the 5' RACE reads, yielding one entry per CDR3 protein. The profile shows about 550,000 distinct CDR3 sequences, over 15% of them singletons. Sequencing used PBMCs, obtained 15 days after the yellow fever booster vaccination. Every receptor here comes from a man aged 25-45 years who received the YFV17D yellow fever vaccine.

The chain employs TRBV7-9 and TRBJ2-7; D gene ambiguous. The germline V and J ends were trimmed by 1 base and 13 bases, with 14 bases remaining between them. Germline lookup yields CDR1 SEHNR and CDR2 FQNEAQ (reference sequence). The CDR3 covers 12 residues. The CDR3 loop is CASSLGPTLGYF. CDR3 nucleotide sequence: TGTGCCAGCAGCTTAGGTCCAACTCTAGGATACTTC.

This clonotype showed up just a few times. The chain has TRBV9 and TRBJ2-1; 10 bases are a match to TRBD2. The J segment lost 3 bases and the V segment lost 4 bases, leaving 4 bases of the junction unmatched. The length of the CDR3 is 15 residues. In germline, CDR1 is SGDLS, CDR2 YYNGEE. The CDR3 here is CASSQQREGYNEQFF. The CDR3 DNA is TGTGCCAGCAGCCAGCAGCGGGAGGGCTACAATGAGCAGTTCTTC.

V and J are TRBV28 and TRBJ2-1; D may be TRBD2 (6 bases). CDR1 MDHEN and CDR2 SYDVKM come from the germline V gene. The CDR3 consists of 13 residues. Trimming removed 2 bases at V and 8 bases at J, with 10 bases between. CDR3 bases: TGTGCCAGCAGTTTAGCTACTAGCTATGAGCAGTTCTTC. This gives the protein CASSLATSYEQFF.

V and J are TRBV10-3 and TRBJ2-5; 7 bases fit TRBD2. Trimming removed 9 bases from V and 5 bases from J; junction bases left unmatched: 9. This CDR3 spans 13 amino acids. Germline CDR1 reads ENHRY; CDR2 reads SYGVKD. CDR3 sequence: CAMWSGKLETQYF. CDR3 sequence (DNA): TGTGCCATGTGGAGCGGGAAATTGGAGACCCAGTACTTC.

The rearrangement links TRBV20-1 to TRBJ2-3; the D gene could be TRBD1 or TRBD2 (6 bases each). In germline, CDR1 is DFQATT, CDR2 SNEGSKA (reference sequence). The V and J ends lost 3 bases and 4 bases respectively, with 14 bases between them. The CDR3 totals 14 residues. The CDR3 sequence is CSASSGARADTQYF. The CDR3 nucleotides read TGCAGTGCTAGCTCGGGGGCCCGTGCAGATACGCAGTATTTT.

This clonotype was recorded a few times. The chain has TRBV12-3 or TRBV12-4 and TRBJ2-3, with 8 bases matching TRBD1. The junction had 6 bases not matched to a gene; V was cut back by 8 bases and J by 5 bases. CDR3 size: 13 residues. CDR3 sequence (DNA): TGTGCCAGCCAAGTTGACAGGGGAGATACGCAGTATTTT. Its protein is CASQVDRGDTQYF.

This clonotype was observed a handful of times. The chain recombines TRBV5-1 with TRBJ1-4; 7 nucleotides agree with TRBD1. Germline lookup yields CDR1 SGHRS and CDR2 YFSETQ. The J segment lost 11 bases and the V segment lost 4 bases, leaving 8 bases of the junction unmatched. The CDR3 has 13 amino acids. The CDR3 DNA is TGCGCCAGCAGCCCCGAACAGACAGGGAAACTGTTTTTT. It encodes CASSPEQTGKLFF.

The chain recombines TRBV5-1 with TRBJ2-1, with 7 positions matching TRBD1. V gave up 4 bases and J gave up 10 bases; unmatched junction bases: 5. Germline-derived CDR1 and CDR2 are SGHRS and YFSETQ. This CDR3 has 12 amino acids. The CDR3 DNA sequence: TGCGCCAGCAGCGAGGGACAGCTAGAGCAGTTCTTC. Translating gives CASSEGQLEQFF. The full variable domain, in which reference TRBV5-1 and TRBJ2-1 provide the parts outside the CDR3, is KAGVTQTPRYLIKTRGQQVTLSCSPISGHRSVSWYQQTPGQGLQFLFEYFSETQRNKGNFPGRFSGRQFSNSRSEMNVSTLELGDSALYLCASSEGQLEQFFGPGTRLTVL.

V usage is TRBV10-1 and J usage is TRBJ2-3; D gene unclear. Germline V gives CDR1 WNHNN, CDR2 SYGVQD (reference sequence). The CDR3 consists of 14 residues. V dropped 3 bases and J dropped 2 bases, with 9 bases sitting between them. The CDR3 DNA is TGCGCCAGCAGTGACAAGAGCTTCACAGATACGCAGTATTTT. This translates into CASSDKSFTDTQYF.

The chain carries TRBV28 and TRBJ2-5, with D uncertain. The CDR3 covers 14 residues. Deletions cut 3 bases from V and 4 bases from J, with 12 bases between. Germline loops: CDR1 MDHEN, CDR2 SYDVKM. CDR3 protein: CASSFEKGRETQYF. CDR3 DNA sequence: TGTGCCAGCAGTTTTGAAAAGGGTAGAGAGACCCAGTACTTC.

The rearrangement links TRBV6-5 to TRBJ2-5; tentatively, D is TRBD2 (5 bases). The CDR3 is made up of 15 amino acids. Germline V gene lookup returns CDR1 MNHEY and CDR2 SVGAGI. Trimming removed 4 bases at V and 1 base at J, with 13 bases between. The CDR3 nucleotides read TGTGCCAGCAGTTCTTTGCGGGTCGCCCAAGAGACCCAGTACTTC. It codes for CASSSLRVAQETQYF.

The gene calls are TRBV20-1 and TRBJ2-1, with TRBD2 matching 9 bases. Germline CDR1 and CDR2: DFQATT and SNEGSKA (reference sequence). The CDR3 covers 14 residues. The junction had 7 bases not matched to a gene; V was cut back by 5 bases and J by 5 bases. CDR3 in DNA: TGCAGTGCTTTAAGCGGGAGGAGGGACAATGAGCAGTTCTTC. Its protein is CSALSGRRDNEQFF.

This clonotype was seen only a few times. The CDR3 sequence: CATLPDRYQPQHF. CDR3 DNA sequence: TGTGCCACCCTGCCGGACAGATATCAGCCCCAGCATTTT. The V and J genes are TRBV6-6 and TRBJ1-5, with TRBD1 as a possible D gene (6 bases). The CDR3 loop spans 13 amino acids. Germline assignment: CDR1 MNHNY and CDR2 SVGAGI (reference sequence). With 10 bases removed from V and 5 bases from J, the gap between germline ends came to 15 bases.

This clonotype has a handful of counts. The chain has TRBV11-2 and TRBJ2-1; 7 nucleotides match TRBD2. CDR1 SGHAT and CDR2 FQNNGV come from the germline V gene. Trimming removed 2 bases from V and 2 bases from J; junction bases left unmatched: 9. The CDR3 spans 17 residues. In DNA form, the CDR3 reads TGTGCCAGCAGCTTAATATACGGGCTAGCGGCCTACAATGAGCAGTTCTTC. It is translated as CASSLIYGLAAYNEQFF.

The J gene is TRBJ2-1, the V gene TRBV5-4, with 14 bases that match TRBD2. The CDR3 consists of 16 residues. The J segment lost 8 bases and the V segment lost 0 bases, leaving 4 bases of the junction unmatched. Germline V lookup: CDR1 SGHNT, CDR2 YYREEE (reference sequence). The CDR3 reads CASSLAGLAGGDEQFF. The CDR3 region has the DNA TGTGCCAGCAGCTTGGCTGGACTAGCGGGAGGCGATGAGCAGTTCTTC.

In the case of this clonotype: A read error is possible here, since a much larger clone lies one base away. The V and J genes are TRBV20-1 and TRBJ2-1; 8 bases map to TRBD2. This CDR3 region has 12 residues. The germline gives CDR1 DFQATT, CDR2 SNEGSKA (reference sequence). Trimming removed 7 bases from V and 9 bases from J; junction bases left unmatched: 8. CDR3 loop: CSVLSGGAEQFF. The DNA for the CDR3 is TGCAGTGTCCTATCGGGAGGGGCTGAGCAGTTCTTC.

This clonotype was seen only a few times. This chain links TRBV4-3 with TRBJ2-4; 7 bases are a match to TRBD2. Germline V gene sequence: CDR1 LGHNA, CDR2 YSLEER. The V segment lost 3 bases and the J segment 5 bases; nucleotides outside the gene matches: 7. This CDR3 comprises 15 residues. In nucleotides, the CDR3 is TGCGCCAGCAGCCACTACCTTGGGGGGGAAAACATTCAGTACTTC. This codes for CASSHYLGGENIQYF.